The clone carrying this TCR beta chain was seen only a few times. The CDR3 has 15 amino acids. V trimming: 0 bases; J trimming: 6 bases; junction bases outside the gene matches: 8. The time point is: pre-sensitization, week 0. The treatment denotes: therapeutic diphenylcyclopropenone sensitization with weekly scalp DPC. This record belongs to a study of human T cells and chemical hapten exposure. Across the study: Diphenylcyclopropenone doses were given weekly to the scalps of patients across the roughly 25-week study.

In TCRdb, the RACE reads were re-called with MiXCR into one record per CDR3 protein. The table shows approximately 260,000 distinct CDR3 sequences, with over 7.5% occurring only once. The clonotype was recovered from a man younger than 35 with alopecia areata. Some clones in this sample may be carry-over from other donors' samples. This specimen was whole blood, taken in connection with sensitization to the hapten diphenylcyclopropenone (DPC). The chain combines TRBV5-7 with TRBJ2-5; TRBD2 agrees at 7 bases. TRBV5-7 is identified as an open reading frame with a role that is uncertain. CDR3 sequence: CASSLVGGGLKTQYF. The DNA for the CDR3 is TGTGCCAGCAGCTTGGTCGGCGGGGGTCTAAAGACCCAGTACTTC.